The rows below give T cell receptor beta chains drawn from one sample of a study of CD8 T cells in Susac syndrome. TCRdb recomputed calls from the immunoSEQ multiplex PCR reads with MiXCR, one row per CDR3 protein. In the table there are 250,000 to 350,000 distinct CDR3 sequences, about 90% of which are singletons. Sequenced material: CD4+ T cells from PBMCs. These receptors came from a human donor with multiple sclerosis. Each CDR3 is given with its conserved first and last residue. Each record gives: CDR3 protein, CDR3 DNA, V gene, clone size, D gene, J gene. A D gene is named only where the DNA matches it firmly. Some rows mark clone size as missing; the rest say once, few, many or name a class of expanded clone.

CDR3 protein: CASSLASSVQNIQYF
CDR3 DNA: TGTGCCAGCAGCTTAGCGTCGTCAGTACAAAACATTCAGTACTTC
V gene: TRBV7-2
clone size: NA
D gene: NA
J gene: TRBJ2-4

CDR3 protein: CASSSDPREQETQYF
CDR3 DNA: TGTGCCAGCAGCTCTGACCCTCGTGAGCAAGAGACCCAGTACTTC
V gene: TRBV5-4
clone size: NA
D gene: NA
J gene: TRBJ2-5

CDR3 protein: CASRLGGGATEAFF
CDR3 DNA: TGTGCCAGCAGATTAGGTGGAGGGGCCACTGAAGCTTTCTTT
V gene: TRBV11-3
clone size: NA
D gene: NA
J gene: TRBJ1-1

CDR3 protein: CASSQFSGTGELFF
CDR3 DNA: TGTGCCAGCAGCCAGTTTTCCGGAACCGGGGAGCTGTTTTTT
V gene: TRBV3-1
clone size: NA
D gene: NA
J gene: TRBJ2-2

CDR3 protein: CASSLGGLGSTEAFF
CDR3 DNA: TGTGCCAGCAGCCTGGGAGGGCTGGGGAGCACTGAAGCTTTCTTT
V gene: TRBV7-2
clone size: NA
D gene: NA
J gene: TRBJ1-1

CDR3 protein: CASSTGGLTSTGELFF
CDR3 DNA: TGCGCCAGCAGCACAGGGGGCTTAACCAGCACCGGGGAGCTGTTTTTT
V gene: TRBV5-1
clone size: NA
D gene: TRBD1
J gene: TRBJ2-2

CDR3 protein: CASSSTRSITGGKLF
CDR3 DNA: TGTGCCAGCAGTTCAACCCGTTCAATTACAGGGGGCAAGCTGTTC
V gene: TRBV6-5
clone size: NA
D gene: TRBD1
J gene: TRBJ2-1

CDR3 protein: CAGRENTGELFF
CDR3 DNA: TGTGCCGGAAGGGAGAACACCGGGGAGCTGTTTTTT
V gene: TRBV30
clone size: NA
D gene: NA
J gene: TRBJ2-2

CDR3 protein: CASSKTGAGPQHF
CDR3 DNA: TGTGCCAGTAGTAAAACAGGTGCGGGGCCCCAGCATTTT
V gene: TRBV19
clone size: NA
D gene: NA
J gene: TRBJ1-5

CDR3 protein: CASSPSRTGSATNEKLFF
CDR3 DNA: TGTGCCAGCAGCCCGTCCCGGACAGGATCCGCAACTAATGAAAAACTGTTTTTT
V gene: TRBV9
clone size: NA
D gene: TRBD1
J gene: TRBJ1-4

CDR3 protein: CASSQPTAEQFF
CDR3 DNA: TGTGCCAGCAGCCAACCGACAGCCGAGCAGTTCTTC
V gene: TRBV3-1
clone size: NA
D gene: NA
J gene: TRBJ2-1

CDR3 protein: CASSQGDRVRETQYF
CDR3 DNA: TGTGCCAGCAGCCAAGGGGACAGGGTGAGAGAGACCCAGTACTTC
V gene: TRBV3-1
clone size: NA
D gene: TRBD1
J gene: TRBJ2-5

CDR3 protein: CASSLTGGRTNTQYF
CDR3 DNA: TGTGCCAGCAGTTTAACGGGCGGGCGCACGAATACGCAGTATTTT
V gene: TRBV27
clone size: NA
D gene: NA
J gene: TRBJ2-3

CDR3 protein: CASSQTWSYEQYF
CDR3 DNA: TGTGCCAGCAGCCAGACTTGGTCCTACGAGCAGTACTTC
V gene: TRBV7-2
clone size: once
D gene: NA
J gene: TRBJ2-7

CDR3 protein: CASIGGTGGQGGYTF
CDR3 DNA: TGTGCCAGCATTGGGGGGACAGGGGGCCAGGGTGGCTACACCTTC
V gene: TRBV6-6
clone size: NA
D gene: TRBD1
J gene: TRBJ1-2

CDR3 protein: CASSPTGNEKLFF
CDR3 DNA: TGTGCCAGCAGTCCTACAGGAAATGAAAAACTGTTTTTT
V gene: TRBV6-6
clone size: NA
D gene: NA
J gene: TRBJ1-4

CDR3 protein: CSARAGTDTGELFF
CDR3 DNA: TGCAGTGCTAGAGCGGGAACGGACACCGGGGAGCTGTTTTTT
V gene: TRBV20-1
clone size: NA
D gene: NA
J gene: TRBJ2-2

CDR3 protein: CASSFRDYYNEQFF
CDR3 DNA: TGTGCCAGCAGCTTCCGGGACTACTACAATGAGCAGTTCTTC
V gene: TRBV7-9
clone size: once
D gene: TRBD2
J gene: TRBJ2-1

CDR3 protein: CAWSRRVSGRALGEQFF
CDR3 DNA: TGTGCCTGGAGTAGGCGGGTTAGCGGGAGGGCCCTCGGTGAGCAGTTCTTC
V gene: TRBV30
clone size: NA
D gene: TRBD2
J gene: TRBJ2-1

CDR3 protein: CASSGSNTGELFF
CDR3 DNA: TGTGCCAGCAGCGGATCGAACACCGGGGAGCTGTTTTTT
V gene: TRBV12-3/TRBV12-4
clone size: NA
D gene: NA
J gene: TRBJ2-2

CDR3 protein: CSAPPGYQETQYF
CDR3 DNA: TGCAGTGCTCCGCCAGGGTACCAAGAGACCCAGTACTTC
V gene: TRBV20-1
clone size: NA
D gene: NA
J gene: TRBJ2-5

CDR3 protein: CASSLGTFLSGELFF
CDR3 DNA: TGTGCTAGCAGCCTAGGGACGTTCTTGTCCGGGGAGCTGTTTTTT
V gene: TRBV7-7
clone size: NA
D gene: NA
J gene: TRBJ2-2

CDR3 protein: CASSLWGLAGEQYF
CDR3 DNA: TGTGCCAGCAGTTTATGGGGACTAGCCGGCGAGCAGTACTTC
V gene: TRBV28
clone size: NA
D gene: TRBD2
J gene: TRBJ2-7

CDR3 protein: CASSYEGFSYEQYF
CDR3 DNA: TGTGCCAGCAGTTACGAGGGGTTCTCCTACGAGCAGTACTTC
V gene: TRBV6-6
clone size: NA
D gene: NA
J gene: TRBJ2-7

CDR3 protein: CASSHPDSLWTYEQYF
CDR3 DNA: TGCGCCAGCAGTCACCCTGACTCCCTTTGGACCTACGAGCAGTACTTC
V gene: TRBV23-1
clone size: NA
D gene: NA
J gene: TRBJ2-7

CDR3 protein: CACPSLTGVGYTF
CDR3 DNA: TGTGCCTGTCCTTCCTTAACAGGGGTCGGCTACACCTTC
V gene: TRBV30
clone size: NA
D gene: TRBD1
J gene: TRBJ1-2

CDR3 protein: CASSPGGTIQETQYF
CDR3 DNA: TGTGCCAGTAGCCCAGGGGGCACAATCCAAGAGACCCAGTACTTC
V gene: TRBV19
clone size: NA
D gene: TRBD1
J gene: TRBJ2-5

CDR3 protein: CASSISPPRVQFF
CDR3 DNA: TGTGCCAGTAGTATTTCCCCGCCTAGGGTGCAGTTCTTC
V gene: TRBV19
clone size: once
D gene: NA
J gene: TRBJ2-1

CDR3 protein: CASSLEASYNEQFF
CDR3 DNA: TGCGCCAGCAGCTTGGAGGCCTCCTACAATGAGCAGTTCTTC
V gene: TRBV5-1
clone size: NA
D gene: NA
J gene: TRBJ2-1

CDR3 protein: CASSPPRTGDSPLHF
CDR3 DNA: TGTGCCAGCAGTCCGCCCCGGACAGGGGATTCACCCCTCCATTTT
V gene: TRBV28
clone size: NA
D gene: TRBD1
J gene: TRBJ1-6

CDR3 protein: CSASGDNTDTQYF
CDR3 DNA: TGCAGTGCTAGTGGGGATAACACAGATACGCAGTATTTT
V gene: TRBV20-1
clone size: NA
D gene: NA
J gene: TRBJ2-3

CDR3 protein: CASSLAVGTSGVTDTQYF
CDR3 DNA: TGTGCCAGCAGCTTAGCTGTTGGGACTAGCGGGGTCACAGATACGCAGTATTTT
V gene: TRBV5-4
clone size: once
D gene: TRBD2
J gene: TRBJ2-3

CDR3 protein: CASSVSAQEADTQYF
CDR3 DNA: TGTGCCAGCAGCGTTAGCGCCCAGGAGGCAGATACGCAGTATTTT
V gene: TRBV9
clone size: NA
D gene: NA
J gene: TRBJ2-3

CDR3 protein: CASRLRPGSGAYGYTF
CDR3 DNA: TGTGCCAGCAGACTTCGCCCGGGGAGTGGCGCGTATGGCTACACCTTC
V gene: TRBV2
clone size: NA
D gene: NA
J gene: TRBJ1-2

CDR3 protein: CSARSLYEQYF
CDR3 DNA: TGCAGTGCGCGCAGCCTCTACGAGCAGTACTTC
V gene: TRBV20-1
clone size: NA
D gene: NA
J gene: TRBJ2-7

CDR3 protein: CASSFGSGYTF
CDR3 DNA: TGTGCCAGCAGTTTTGGGAGCGGCTACACCTTC
V gene: TRBV12-3/TRBV12-4
clone size: NA
D gene: NA
J gene: TRBJ1-2

CDR3 protein: CASSLSQWGSTDTQYF
CDR3 DNA: TGTGCCAGCAGCTTATCGCAGTGGGGGAGCACAGATACGCAGTATTTT
V gene: TRBV7-9
clone size: NA
D gene: NA
J gene: TRBJ2-3

CDR3 protein: CASSLRNQETQYF
CDR3 DNA: TGTGCCAGCAGTTTGCGGAACCAAGAGACCCAGTACTTC
V gene: TRBV12-3/TRBV12-4
clone size: NA
D gene: NA
J gene: TRBJ2-5

CDR3 protein: CSVEVGPLSSGSEQFF
CDR3 DNA: TGCAGCGTTGAGGTTGGTCCGTTGAGTTCGGGGTCAGAGCAGTTCTTC
V gene: TRBV29-1
clone size: once
D gene: NA
J gene: TRBJ2-1

CDR3 protein: CASTLTGGTEAFF
CDR3 DNA: TGTGCCAGCACCCTGACAGGGGGCACTGAAGCTTTCTTT
V gene: TRBV12-3/TRBV12-4
clone size: NA
D gene: TRBD1
J gene: TRBJ1-1

CDR3 protein: CASSSLAGGPYTYNEQFF
CDR3 DNA: TGTGCCAGCAGCTCACTAGCGGGAGGGCCATACACTTACAATGAGCAGTTCTTC
V gene: TRBV7-9
clone size: NA
D gene: TRBD2
J gene: TRBJ2-1

CDR3 protein: CASSQEAGEAYGYTF
CDR3 DNA: TGCGCCAGCAGCCAAGAGGCGGGGGAGGCCTATGGCTACACCTTC
V gene: TRBV4-3
clone size: NA
D gene: NA
J gene: TRBJ1-2

CDR3 protein: CASSQDPNVLTF
CDR3 DNA: TGTGCCAGCAGCCAAGATCCCAACGTCCTGACTTTC
V gene: TRBV3-1
clone size: NA
D gene: NA
J gene: TRBJ2-6

CDR3 protein: CASSPSLEKGSPLHF
CDR3 DNA: TGTGCCAGCTCACCAAGCCTCGAAAAGGGTTCACCCCTCCACTTT
V gene: TRBV18
clone size: NA
D gene: NA
J gene: TRBJ1-6

CDR3 protein: CSVGSGANVLTF
CDR3 DNA: TGCAGCGTTGGCTCTGGGGCCAACGTCCTGACTTTC
V gene: TRBV29-1
clone size: few
D gene: NA
J gene: TRBJ2-6

CDR3 protein: CASSYLRGLAGSINEQFF
CDR3 DNA: TGTGCCAGCAGTTACCTTCGAGGACTAGCGGGGTCTATCAATGAGCAGTTCTTC
V gene: TRBV6-2/TRBV6-3
clone size: NA
D gene: TRBD2
J gene: TRBJ2-1

CDR3 protein: CASSIGGNYGYTF
CDR3 DNA: TGCGCCAGCAGCATTGGGGGAAACTATGGCTACACCTTC
V gene: TRBV5-1
clone size: NA
D gene: NA
J gene: TRBJ1-2

CDR3 protein: CASSQALRTGAAGNTIYF
CDR3 DNA: TGTGCCAGCAGCCAAGCTTTAAGGACAGGGGCAGCTGGAAACACCATATATTTT
V gene: TRBV3-1
clone size: NA
D gene: TRBD1
J gene: TRBJ1-3

CDR3 protein: CSASARRNTEAFF
CDR3 DNA: TGCAGTGCTAGCGCCAGAAGGAACACTGAAGCTTTCTTT
V gene: TRBV20-1
clone size: NA
D gene: NA
J gene: TRBJ1-1

CDR3 protein: CASISRGRGNQPQHF
CDR3 DNA: TGTGCCAGTATAAGCAGGGGTCGAGGCAATCAGCCCCAGCATTTT
V gene: TRBV19
clone size: NA
D gene: NA
J gene: TRBJ1-5

CDR3 protein: CAWSRRSSYNSPLHF
CDR3 DNA: TGTGCCTGGAGTAGAAGGAGCTCCTATAATTCACCCCTCCACTTT
V gene: TRBV30
clone size: once
D gene: NA
J gene: TRBJ1-6

CDR3 protein: CSARRSSAGELFF
CDR3 DNA: TGCAGTGCCCGGAGATCTAGTGCCGGGGAGCTGTTTTTT
V gene: TRBV20-1
clone size: NA
D gene: NA
J gene: TRBJ2-2